These 18 T cell receptor beta chains came from one sample sequenced in a study of blood T cell repertoires in COVID-19. Assay: immunoSEQ multiplex PCR; the TCRdb copy retains only in-frame clones and omits some. This table has some 250,000 clones, more than 70% appearing once. Material for sequencing was peripheral blood. Every receptor here comes from a man between 40 and 49 years old with active or convalescent COVID-19.

This chain uses TRBV11-2 with TRBJ1-1; D is ambiguous. The CDR3 sequence is 14 residues long. The germline gives CDR1 SGHAT, CDR2 FQNNGV. V was clipped by 2 bases and J by 8 bases, with 15 bases between them. Written as DNA, the CDR3 is TGTGCCAGCAGCTTAAGGAGGACGGACGCCGAAGCTTTCTTT. Its protein is CASSLRRTDAEAFF.

This clone was seen a handful of times. The chain links TRBV2 to TRBJ1-4; possible D gene TRBD1, 6 bases. Trimming pared 2 bases from V and 1 base from J, leaving 8 bases between. CDR1 and CDR2 (germline): SNHLY, FYNNEI. This CDR3 comprises 15 residues. The CDR3 loop reads CASSELGGTNEKLFF. The CDR3 nucleotides read TGTGCCAGCAGTGAATTAGGGGGAACTAATGAAAAACTGTTTTTT.

This clone was detected only once. This sequence joins TRBV3-1 (or the pseudogene TRBV3-2) and TRBJ2-3; the D gene is possibly TRBD2 (6 bases). CDR1 LGHDT and CDR2 YNNKEL come from the germline V gene (reference sequence). The CDR3 is 13 amino acids. Trimming took 5 bases from V and 4 from J, leaving 10 bases between them. The CDR3 region has the DNA TGTGCCAGCAGCGCGAGGGAGGCAGATACGCAGTATTTT. This codes for CASSAREADTQYF.

This clone is a singleton in its sample. One end of the junction varies from germline; a read error may be responsible. The chain carries TRBV6-4 and TRBJ2-2; D remains unclear. Germline-derived CDR1 and CDR2 are MRHNA and SNTAGT. The CDR3 extends over 12 amino acids. CDR3: CTRYRFTGELFF. The CDR3, as DNA: TGTACCAGATACAGATTCACCGGGGAGCTGTTTTTT.

The V call is TRBV21-1, the J call TRBJ1-1; TRBD1, as called in the table, went unchecked against the DNA. TRBV21-1 is flagged as a pseudogene. The CDR3 runs 14 residues. The CDR3 here is CASSFIGQGFIAFF. The CDR3 bases are TGTGCCAGCAGCTTCATAGGGCAGGGGTTCATCGCTTTCTTT.

The chain has TRBV6-2 or TRBV6-3 and TRBJ2-7, with TRBD1 as a possible D gene (6 bases). The CDR3 has 15 amino acids. Germline V gene data show CDR1 as MNHEY and CDR2 as SVGEGT. V was cut by 5 bases and J by 2 bases, with 16 bases left in between. CDR3 residues: CASSTTRGAPYEQYF. The CDR3 DNA follows: TGTGCCAGCAGTACTACCAGGGGAGCCCCCTACGAGCAGTACTTC.

V is TRBV7-3 and J is TRBJ2-1, with 8 bases identical to TRBD2. The V and J ends lost 2 bases and 14 bases, in that order; junction bases with no gene match: 8. Per germline, CDR1 SGHTA and CDR2 FQGTGA. The CDR3 is 13 amino acids. The chain's CDR3 is CASSLSPGAGEFF. Written as DNA, the CDR3 is TGTGCCAGCAGCTTATCCCCGGGAGCGGGGGAGTTCTTC.

This rearrangement joins TRBV6-5 to TRBJ1-6; D is undetermined. V shed 6 bases and J shed 6 bases, with 15 bases lying between them. Germline V CDR1 and CDR2: MNHEY, SVGAGI. The length of the CDR3 is 15 residues. As DNA, the CDR3 is TGTGCCAGCAGCCCCCCCAGGAGGACTAATTCACCCCTCCACTTT. This sequence encodes CASSPPRRTNSPLHF.

This CDR3 reads CASSESVDTQYF. The DNA of the CDR3 is TGTGCCAGCAGTGAATCTGTAGATACGCAGTATTTT. This chain connects TRBV25-1 to TRBJ2-3; unclear D gene. Germline CDR1 and CDR2: MGHDK and SYGVNS. The CDR3 is made up of 12 amino acids. Trimming shortened V by 1 base and J by 5 bases, and 4 bases separated the two germline ends.

J is TRBJ1-1 and V is TRBV18; 9 nucleotides line up with TRBD1. Germline-derived CDR1 and CDR2 are KGHSH and LQKENI. The V segment lost 3 bases and the J segment 0 bases; nucleotides outside the gene matches: 2. The CDR3 totals 15 residues. CDR3 bases: TGTGCCAGCTCACCCGGGACAGGGATGAACACTGAAGCTTTCTTT. Protein product: CASSPGTGMNTEAFF.

This clone came up once. This sequence joins TRBV11-3 and TRBJ1-1; 9 bases are shared with TRBD1. Trimming took 5 bases from V and 3 from J; bases not matched to a gene: 10. Germline CDR1 reads SGHNT; CDR2 reads YENEEA. The CDR3 sequence is 16 residues long. The CDR3 DNA is TGTGCCAGCAGCCCGGGACAGGGAAAGGGGCACACTGAAGCTTTCTTT. Translated, it gives CASSPGQGKGHTEAFF.

CDR3 amino acids: CASSQSTSVGETQYF. The DNA for the CDR3 is TGCGCCAGCAGTCAATCGACTAGCGTAGGAGAGACCCAGTACTTC. The V gene is TRBV23-1, the J gene TRBJ2-5; the match to TRBD2 covers 8 bases. TRBV23-1 counts as an open reading frame of uncertain function. The CDR3 runs to 15 residues. Unmatched junction bases numbered 4, after V lost 0 bases and J lost 4 bases.

The V and J genes are TRBV5-1 and TRBJ2-1, with a tentative D call TRBD1 (6 bases). Trimming stripped 5 bases from V and 0 bases from J, with 6 bases between. Germline V gives CDR1 SGHRS, CDR2 YFSETQ. The CDR3 has 13 amino acids. The CDR3 loop is CASRQGSYNEQFF. The DNA of the CDR3 is TGCGCCAGCAGACAGGGCTCCTACAATGAGCAGTTCTTC.

V and J are TRBV29-1 and TRBJ2-5; possibly TRBD1 for D (5 bases). Trimming took off 5 bases at V and 4 bases at J, with 14 bases between the two ends. CDR1 and CDR2 from the germline V gene are SQVTM and ANQGSEA. This CDR3 spans 13 amino acids. Here the CDR3 reads CSVLGHLRETQYF. The DNA for the CDR3 is TGCAGCGTTCTCGGACATCTGAGAGAGACCCAGTACTTC.

The chain combines TRBV19 with TRBJ2-1; TRBD2 matches at 7 bases. The germline V gene encodes CDR1 LNHDA and CDR2 SQIVND (reference sequence). After removal of 8 bases from V and 6 bases from J, the junction contained 4 bases not matched to a gene. This CDR3 contains 12 residues. The CDR3 region is CASFAGVNEQFF. The CDR3 DNA is TGTGCCAGTTTTGCGGGGGTCAATGAGCAGTTCTTC.

Points on this clone: Additional DNA sequences in this sample encode the identical CDR3. V is TRBV13 and J is TRBJ2-7; D call uncertain. CDR1 PRHDT and CDR2 FYEKMQ come from the germline V gene (reference sequence). This CDR3 has 11 amino acids. V was trimmed by 3 bases and J by 3 bases, leaving 3 bases between them. CDR3 loop: CASSLSYEQYF. CDR3 sequence (DNA): TGTGCCAGCAGCTTGAGCTACGAGCAGTACTTC.

This clone was seen more than once but under ten times. One end of the junction fails to match germline, which may point to a read error. The chain couples TRBV7-7 to TRBJ2-5, with TRBD2 as a possible D gene (6 bases). CDR3 length: 15 residues. Germline V gene data show CDR1 as SSHAT and CDR2 as FNYEAQ (reference sequence). The CDR3 DNA follows: TGTGCTAGCAGCCCCGGGGGAGCGGATAGAGAGACCCAGTACTTC. Its protein is CASSPGGADRETQYF.

This chain connects TRBV18 to TRBJ1-1, with D possibly TRBD1 on 6 matching bases. CDR1 and CDR2 (germline): KGHSH, LQKENI. The CDR3 extends over 14 amino acids. V shed 4 bases and J shed 5 bases, with 14 bases lying between them. For the CDR3, the DNA is TGTGCCAGCTCACTTACCGGACAGCGTACTGAAGCTTTCTTT. It is translated as CASSLTGQRTEAFF.